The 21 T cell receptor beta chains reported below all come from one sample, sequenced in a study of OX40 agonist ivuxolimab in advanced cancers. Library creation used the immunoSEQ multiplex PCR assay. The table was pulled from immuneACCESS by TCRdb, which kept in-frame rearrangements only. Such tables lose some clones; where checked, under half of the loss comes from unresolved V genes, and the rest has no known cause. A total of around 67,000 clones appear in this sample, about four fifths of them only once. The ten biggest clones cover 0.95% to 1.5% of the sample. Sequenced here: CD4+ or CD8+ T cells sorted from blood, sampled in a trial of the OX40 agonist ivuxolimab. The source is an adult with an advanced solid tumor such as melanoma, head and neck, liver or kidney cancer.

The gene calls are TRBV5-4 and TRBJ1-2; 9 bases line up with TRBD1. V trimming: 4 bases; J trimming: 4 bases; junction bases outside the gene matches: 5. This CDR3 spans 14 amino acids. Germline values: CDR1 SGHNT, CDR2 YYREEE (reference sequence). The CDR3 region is CASSKDRGFYGYTF. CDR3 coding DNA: TGTGCCAGCAGCAAGGACAGGGGATTCTATGGCTACACCTTC.

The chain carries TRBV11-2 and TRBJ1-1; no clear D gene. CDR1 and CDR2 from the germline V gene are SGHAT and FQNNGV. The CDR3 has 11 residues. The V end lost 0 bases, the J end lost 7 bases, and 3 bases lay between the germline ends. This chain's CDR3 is CASSLEIEAFF. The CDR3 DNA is TGTGCCAGCAGCTTAGAAATTGAAGCTTTCTTT.

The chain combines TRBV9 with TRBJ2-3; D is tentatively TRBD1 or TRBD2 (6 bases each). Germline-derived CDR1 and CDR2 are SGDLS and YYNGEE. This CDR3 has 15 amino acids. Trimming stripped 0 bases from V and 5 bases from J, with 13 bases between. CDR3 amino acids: CASSVDPGARDTQYF. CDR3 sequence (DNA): TGTGCCAGCAGCGTAGACCCGGGGGCCCGAGATACGCAGTATTTT.

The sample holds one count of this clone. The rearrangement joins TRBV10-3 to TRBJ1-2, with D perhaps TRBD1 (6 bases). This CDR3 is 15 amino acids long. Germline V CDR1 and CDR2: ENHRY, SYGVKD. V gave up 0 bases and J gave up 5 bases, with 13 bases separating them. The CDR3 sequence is CAISESTQGSYGYTF. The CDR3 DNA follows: TGTGCCATCAGTGAGTCAACACAGGGCTCTTATGGCTACACCTTC.

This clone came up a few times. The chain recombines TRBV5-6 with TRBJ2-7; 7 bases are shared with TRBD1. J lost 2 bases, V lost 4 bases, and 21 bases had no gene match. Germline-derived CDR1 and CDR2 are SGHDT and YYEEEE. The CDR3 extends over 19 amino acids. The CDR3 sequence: CASSGLGQTTPRRTYEQYF. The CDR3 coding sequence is TGTGCCAGCAGCGGACTGGGACAGACTACCCCCCGAAGGACCTACGAGCAGTACTTC.

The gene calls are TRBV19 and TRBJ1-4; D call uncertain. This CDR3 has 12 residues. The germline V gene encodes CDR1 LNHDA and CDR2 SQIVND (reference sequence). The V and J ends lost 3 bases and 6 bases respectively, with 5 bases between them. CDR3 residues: CASSMRDEKLFF. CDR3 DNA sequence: TGTGCCAGTAGTATGCGGGATGAAAAACTGTTTTTT.

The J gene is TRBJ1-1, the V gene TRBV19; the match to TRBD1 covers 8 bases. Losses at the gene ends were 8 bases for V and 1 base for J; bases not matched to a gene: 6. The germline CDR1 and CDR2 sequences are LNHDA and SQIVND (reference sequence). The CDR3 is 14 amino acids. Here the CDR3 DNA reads TGTGCCAGTGCGCGGACAGGGAGGAACACTGAAGCTTTCTTT. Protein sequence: CASARTGRNTEAFF. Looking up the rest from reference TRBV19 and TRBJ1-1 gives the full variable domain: DGGITQSPKYLFRKEGQNVTLSCEQNLNHDAMYWYRQDPGQGLRLIYYSQIVNDFQKGDIAEGYSVSREKKESFPLTVTSAQKNPTAFYLCASARTGRNTEAFFGQGTRLTVV.

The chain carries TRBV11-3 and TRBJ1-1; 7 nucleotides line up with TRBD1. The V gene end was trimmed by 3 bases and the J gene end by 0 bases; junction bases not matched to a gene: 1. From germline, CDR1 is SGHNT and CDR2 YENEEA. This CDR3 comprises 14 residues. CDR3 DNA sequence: TGTGCCAGCAGCTTGACAGGGATGAACACTGAAGCTTTCTTT. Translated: CASSLTGMNTEAFF. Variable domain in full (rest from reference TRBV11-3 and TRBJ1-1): EAGVVQSPRYKIIEKKQPVAFWCNPISGHNTLYWYLQNLGQGPELLIRYENEEAVDDSQLPKDRFSAERLKGVDSTLKIQPAELGDSAVYLCASSLTGMNTEAFFGQGTRLTVV.

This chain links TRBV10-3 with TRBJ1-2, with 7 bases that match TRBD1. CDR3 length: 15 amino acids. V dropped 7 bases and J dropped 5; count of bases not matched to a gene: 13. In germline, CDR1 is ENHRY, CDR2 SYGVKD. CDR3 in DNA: TGTGCCATCAACTCACCGGGACAGAGTTCATATGGCTACACCTTC. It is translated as CAINSPGQSSYGYTF.

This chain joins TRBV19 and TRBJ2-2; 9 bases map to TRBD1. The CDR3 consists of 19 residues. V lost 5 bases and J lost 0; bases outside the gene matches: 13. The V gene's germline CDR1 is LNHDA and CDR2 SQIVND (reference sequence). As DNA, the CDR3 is TGTGCCAGTAGTTCCCCCCAGCGAGGACAGGGGTCGAACACCGGGGAGCTGTTTTTT. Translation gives CASSSPQRGQGSNTGELFF.

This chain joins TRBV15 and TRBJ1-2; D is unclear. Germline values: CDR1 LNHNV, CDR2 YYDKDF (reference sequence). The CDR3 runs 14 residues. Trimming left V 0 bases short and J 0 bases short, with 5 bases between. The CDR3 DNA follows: TGTGCCACCAGCAGAGAATACACTAACTATGGCTACACCTTC. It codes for CATSREYTNYGYTF.

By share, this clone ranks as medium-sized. CDR3 nucleotide sequence: TGTGCCAGCAGATCTCAACCTTCCGCTGAAGCTTTCTTT. Protein sequence: CASRSQPSAEAFF. This chain joins TRBV2 and TRBJ1-1; no reliable D call. The CDR3 runs 13 residues. Trimming shortened V by 6 bases and J by 6 bases, and 14 bases separated the two germline ends. Germline CDR1 SNHLY, CDR2 FYNNEI.

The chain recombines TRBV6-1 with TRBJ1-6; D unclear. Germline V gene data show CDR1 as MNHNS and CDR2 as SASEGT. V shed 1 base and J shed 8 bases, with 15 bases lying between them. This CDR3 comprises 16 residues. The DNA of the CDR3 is TGTGCCAGCAGTGAAGAAAGGGCTGCTGCTTATTCACCCCTCCACTTT. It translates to CASSEERAAAYSPLHF.

The DNA for the CDR3 is TGTGCCAGCACCACACCCTTCGGGCCTGGAAACACCATATATTTT. As protein: CASTTPFGPGNTIYF. This chain links TRBV7-9 with TRBJ1-3; D call uncertain. Germline loops: CDR1 SEHNR, CDR2 FQNEAQ (reference sequence). V lost 7 bases and J 2 bases, leaving 15 bases between the germline ends. CDR3 length equals 15 residues. Based on the CDR3 plus reference TRBV7-9 and TRBJ1-3, the full variable domain is DTGVSQNPRHKITKRGQNVTFRCDPISEHNRLYWYRQTLGQGPEFLTYFQNEAQLEKSRLLSDRFSAERPKGSFSTLEIQRTEQGDSAMYLCASTTPFGPGNTIYFGEGSWLTVV.

The CDR3 DNA follows: TGTGCCAGCAGCCAAGGCAGCGGAACGGATACGCAGTATTTT. Its protein is CASSQGSGTDTQYF. V and J are TRBV4-2 and TRBJ2-3; the D gene is possibly TRBD2 (5 bases). V lost 1 base, J lost 6 bases, and 11 bases lay in between. Germline CDR1 and CDR2: LGHNA and YNFKEQ. This CDR3 has 14 amino acids.

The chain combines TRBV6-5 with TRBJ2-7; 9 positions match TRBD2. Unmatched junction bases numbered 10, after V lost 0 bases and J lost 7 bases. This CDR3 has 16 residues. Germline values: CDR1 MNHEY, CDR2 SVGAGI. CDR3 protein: CASSYSLAGGVREQYF. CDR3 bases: TGTGCCAGCAGTTACTCCTTGGCGGGGGGGGTGAGGGAGCAGTACTTC.

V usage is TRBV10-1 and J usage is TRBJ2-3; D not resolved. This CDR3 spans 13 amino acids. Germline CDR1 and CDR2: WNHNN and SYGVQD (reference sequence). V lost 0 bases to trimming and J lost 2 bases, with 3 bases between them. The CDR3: CASSESVTDTQYF. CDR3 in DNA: TGCGCCAGCAGTGAGTCTGTCACAGATACGCAGTATTTT.

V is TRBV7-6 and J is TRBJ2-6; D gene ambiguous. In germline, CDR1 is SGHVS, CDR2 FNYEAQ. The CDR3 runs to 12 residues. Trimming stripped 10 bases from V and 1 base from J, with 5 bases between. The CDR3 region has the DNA TGTGCCATCTCTTCTGGGGCCAACGTCCTGACTTTC. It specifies CAISSGANVLTF. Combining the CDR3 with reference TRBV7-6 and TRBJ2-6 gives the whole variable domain GAGVSQSPRYKVTKRGQDVALRCDPISGHVSLYWYRQALGQGPEFLTYFNYEAQQDKSGLPNDRFSAERPEGSISTLTIQRTEQRDSAMYRCAISSGANVLTFGAGSRLTVL.

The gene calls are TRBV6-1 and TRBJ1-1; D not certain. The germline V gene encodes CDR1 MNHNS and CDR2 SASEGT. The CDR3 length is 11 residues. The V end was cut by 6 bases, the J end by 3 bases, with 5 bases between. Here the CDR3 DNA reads TGTGCCAGCAGGTCTTACACTGAAGCTTTCTTT. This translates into CASRSYTEAFF.

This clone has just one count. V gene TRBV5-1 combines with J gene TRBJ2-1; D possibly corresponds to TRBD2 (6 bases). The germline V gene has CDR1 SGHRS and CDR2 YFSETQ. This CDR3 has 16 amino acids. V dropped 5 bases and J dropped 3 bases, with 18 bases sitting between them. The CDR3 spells CASREGESAIYNEQFF. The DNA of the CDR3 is TGCGCCAGCAGGGAGGGTGAATCAGCCATCTACAATGAGCAGTTCTTC.

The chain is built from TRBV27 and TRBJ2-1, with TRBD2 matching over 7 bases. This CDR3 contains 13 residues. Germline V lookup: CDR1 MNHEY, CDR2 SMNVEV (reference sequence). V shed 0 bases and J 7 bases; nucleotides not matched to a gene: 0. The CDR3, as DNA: TGTGCCAGCAGTTTATCGGGGGGGAATGAGCAGTTCTTC. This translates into CASSLSGGNEQFF.